These 32 T cell receptor beta chains were all obtained from the same sample, sequenced in a study of blood T cell repertoires in COVID-19. Clones were read by immunoSEQ multiplex PCR, and TCRdb kept only the in-frame ones, dropping some. Here the sample spans under 250,000 clones, 81% being singletons. Sequencing input: peripheral blood. Source of these receptors: an elderly woman with acute or convalescent COVID-19.

This clone has just a few counts. The J gene is TRBJ1-6, the V gene TRBV7-3; D is unresolved. The ends were cut back, 5 bases at V and 8 bases at J, with 19 bases in the middle. The CDR3 length is 16 residues. From germline, CDR1 is SGHTA and CDR2 FQGTGA. The CDR3 nucleotides are TGTGCCAGCAGCCCCGGTGGGGAGAGGGTGGATTCACCCCTCCACTTT. Protein: CASSPGGERVDSPLHF. The full variable domain, with the rest looked up from reference TRBV7-3 and TRBJ1-6, is GAGVSQTPSNKVTEKGKYVELRCDPISGHTALYWYRQSLGQGPEFLIYFQGTGAADDSGLPNDRFFAVRPEGSVSTLKIQRTERGDSAVYLCASSPGGERVDSPLHFGNGTRLTVT.

The chain employs TRBV7-8 and TRBJ1-3, with D maybe TRBD1 (5 bases). CDR1 is SGHVS and CDR2 is FQNEAQ in the germline V gene. This CDR3 has 17 amino acids. Trimming stripped 5 bases from V and 0 bases from J, with 17 bases between. CDR3 sequence: CASSPSPQQVSGNTIYF. In DNA, the CDR3 is TGTGCCAGCAGCCCGTCGCCCCAACAGGTCTCTGGAAACACCATATATTTT. Together with reference TRBV7-8 and TRBJ1-3, the CDR3 gives the full variable domain: GAGVSQSPRYKVAKRGQDVALRCDPISGHVSLFWYQQALGQGPEFLTYFQNEAQLDKSGLPSDRFFAERPEGSVSTLKIQRTQQEDSAVYLCASSPSPQQVSGNTIYFGEGSWLTVV.

This chain links TRBV5-1 with TRBJ1-6, with 7 bases identical to TRBD1. Trimming removed 1 base from V and 8 bases from J; junction bases left unmatched: 6. The CDR3 contains 15 residues. From germline, CDR1 is SGHRS and CDR2 YFSETQ. This CDR3 reads CASSLRTGFDSPLHF. In DNA, the CDR3 is TGCGCCAGCAGCTTGAGGACAGGCTTTGATTCACCCCTCCACTTT. Drawing the rest from reference TRBV5-1 and TRBJ1-6, the complete variable domain is KAGVTQTPRYLIKTRGQQVTLSCSPISGHRSVSWYQQTPGQGLQFLFEYFSETQRNKGNFPGRFSGRQFSNSRSEMNVSTLELGDSALYLCASSLRTGFDSPLHFGNGTRLTVT.

V and J are TRBV28 and TRBJ2-5, with TRBD2 identical over 12 bases. CDR3 length: 15 residues. CDR1 MDHEN and CDR2 SYDVKM come from the germline V gene. After removal of 5 bases from V and 3 bases from J, the junction contained 4 bases not matched to a gene. The CDR3 here is CASSPRLAGEETQYF. The CDR3 DNA reads TGTGCCAGCAGTCCGCGACTAGCGGGAGAAGAGACCCAGTACTTC.

This clone was counted once. The rearrangement links TRBV9 to TRBJ2-1; TRBD2 matches 12 bases. V lost 4 bases and J lost 1; bases outside the gene matches: 6. The V gene's germline CDR1 is SGDLS and CDR2 YYNGEE. There are 17 residues in the CDR3. The DNA of the CDR3 is TGTGCCAGCAGCCCGTACGGGACTAGCGGGTCCTACAATGAGCAGTTCTTC. Its translation is CASSPYGTSGSYNEQFF. The whole variable domain, remainder taken from reference TRBV9 and TRBJ2-1, is DSGVTQTPKHLITATGQRVTLRCSPRSGDLSVYWYQQSLDQGLQFLIQYYNGEERAKGNILERFSAQQFPDLHSELNLSSLELGDSALYFCASSPYGTSGSYNEQFFGPGTRLTVL.

This chain uses TRBV3-1 (or the pseudogene TRBV3-2) with TRBJ1-3; no clear D. The CDR3 extends over 16 amino acids. Trimming pared 6 bases from V and 0 bases from J, leaving 15 bases between. Germline V gene data show CDR1 as LGHDT and CDR2 as YNNKEL (reference sequence). The CDR3 coding sequence is TGTGCCAGCAGGTCCCGCGAGGTACGCTCTGGAAACACCATATATTTT. Protein sequence: CASRSREVRSGNTIYF.

About this clone itself: The junction does not match germline at one end; this may be a read error. J is TRBJ2-7 and V is TRBV12-3 or TRBV12-4, with 8 bases matching TRBD2. The CDR3 sequence is 13 residues long. CDR3 residues: CASSSLLSLAGIF. For the CDR3, the DNA is TGTGCCAGCAGTTCACTCCTTTCTTTAGCGGGGATATTC.

The chain joins TRBV9 to TRBJ2-3, with 10 bases matching TRBD2. Trimming at V came to 2 bases and at J to 5 bases, leaving 8 bases not matched to a gene. In germline, CDR1 is SGDLS, CDR2 YYNGEE. The CDR3 extends over 16 amino acids. This CDR3 reads CASSVQAGGYQDTQYF. The CDR3 nucleotides are TGTGCCAGCAGCGTCCAAGCGGGGGGGTATCAAGATACGCAGTATTTT.

This clone occurred once. The genes are TRBV5-4 and TRBJ2-5; D is perhaps TRBD1 (5 bases). Trimming removed 0 bases from V and 6 bases from J, with 15 bases in between. Germline lookup yields CDR1 SGHNT and CDR2 YYREEE (reference sequence). CDR3 size: 15 residues. CDR3 protein: CASSLAGPPAQTQYF. The CDR3 DNA reads TGTGCCAGCAGCTTGGCAGGGCCCCCCGCCCAGACCCAGTACTTC.

CDR3 in DNA: TGTGCCAGTAGTTACGGCTCCTACGAGCAGTACTTC. This codes for CASSYGSYEQYF. The chain joins TRBV19 to TRBJ2-7; no clear D. Trimming took off 5 bases at V and 0 bases at J, with 5 bases between the two ends. The CDR3 is 12 residues long. Germline V CDR1 and CDR2: LNHDA, SQIVND (reference sequence).

The chain links TRBV19 to TRBJ1-2, with TRBD1 identical over 9 bases. Germline CDR1 LNHDA, CDR2 SQIVND (reference sequence). J lost 11 bases, V lost 6 bases, and 13 bases had no gene match. CDR3 length equals 14 residues. This chain's CDR3 is CASRLIQDRGLYTF. The CDR3 DNA is TGTGCCAGTAGGCTCATCCAGGACAGGGGATTATACACCTTC.

This sequence joins TRBV7-2 and TRBJ1-1, with D hard to call. The V end was cut by 5 bases, the J end by 4 bases, with 14 bases between. This CDR3 has 14 amino acids. Looked up from germline, CDR1 is SGHTA and CDR2 is FQGNSA. CDR3 in DNA: TGTGCCAGCAGCCCCAGTGGCCCCAGCACTGAAGCTTTCTTT. Protein sequence: CASSPSGPSTEAFF. Full variable domain (remainder filled in from reference TRBV7-2 and TRBJ1-1): GAGVSQSPSNKVTEKGKDVELRCDPISGHTALYWYRQSLGQGLEFLIYFQGNSAPDKSGLPSDRFSAERTGGSVSTLTIQRTQQEDSAVYLCASSPSGPSTEAFFGQGTRLTVV.

This clone was detected a few times. This sequence joins TRBV5-1 and TRBJ2-5; D is undetermined. The CDR3 sequence is 13 residues long. The V gene lost 5 bases and the J gene lost 1 base, with 9 bases spanning the gap. Germline V gene data show CDR1 as SGHRS and CDR2 as YFSETQ. The DNA of the CDR3 is TGCGCCAGCAGTTTAGAGTCCCAAGAGACCCAGTACTTC. Translation gives CASSLESQETQYF.

V usage is TRBV7-3 and J usage is TRBJ2-3, with D tentatively TRBD2 (6 bases). The CDR3 runs to 15 residues. Germline CDR1 reads SGHTA; CDR2 reads FQGTGA. The ends were cut back, 5 bases at V and 2 bases at J, with 14 bases in the middle. The CDR3 loop reads CASSTTGGNTDTQYF. In nucleotides, the CDR3 is TGTGCCAGCAGCACGACGGGCGGGAACACAGATACGCAGTATTTT.

This rearrangement joins TRBV3-1 (or the pseudogene TRBV3-2) to TRBJ2-6; D might be TRBD1 (5 bases). V shed 3 bases and J shed 0 bases, with 21 bases lying between them. Germline lookup yields CDR1 LGHDT and CDR2 YNNKEL (reference sequence). This CDR3 is built from 20 residues. The CDR3 region has the DNA TGTGCCAGCAGCCAGGATCTCGCTCGCGCAGGGCGCTCTGGGGCCAACGTCCTGACTTTC. This sequence encodes CASSQDLARAGRSGANVLTF.

This clone was seen only once. V is TRBV21-1 and J is TRBJ1-1; TRBD1 is taken as the D call from the table, unchecked against the DNA. TRBV21-1 is a pseudogene. CDR3 size: 17 residues. CDR3 sequence (DNA): TGTGCCATCAGAGGCGGAAACAGGGGAGATATGAACACTGAAGCTTTCTTT. Translating gives CAIRGGNRGDMNTEAFF.

V usage is TRBV28 and J usage is TRBJ2-5; D is perhaps TRBD2 (5 bases). Germline V lookup: CDR1 MDHEN, CDR2 SYDVKM. Trimming cost V 3 bases and J 2 bases, with 13 bases left between them. This CDR3 is built from 15 residues. In DNA form, the CDR3 reads TGTGCCAGCAGTTTCGAGGGTCTTGGTCAAGAGACCCAGTACTTC. The encoded protein is CASSFEGLGQETQYF.

The chain carries TRBV7-9 and TRBJ2-1; D is possibly TRBD2 (6 bases). Germline V gives CDR1 SEHNR, CDR2 FQNEAQ (reference sequence). Between the trimmed V and J ends, which lost 1 base and 14 bases, there was a span of 12 bases. The CDR3 length is 12 residues. In DNA form, the CDR3 reads TGTGCCAGCAGCTTAGGGGACTCCGCCGAGTTCTTC. Its protein product is CASSLGDSAEFF.

V usage is TRBV29-1 and J usage is TRBJ1-1; 7 bases match TRBD1. The CDR3 covers 14 residues. Germline V gene sequence: CDR1 SQVTM, CDR2 ANQGSEA. The ends lost 3 bases at V and 5 bases at J; junction bases unmatched: 9. DNA of the CDR3: TGCAGCGTTGATGGAACAGGGGATGGGACTGAAGCTTTCTTT. It yields the protein CSVDGTGDGTEAFF.

The rearrangement uses TRBV19 and TRBJ1-4; no clear D. The CDR3 is 14 residues long. The V end was cut by 10 bases, the J end by 7 bases, with 19 bases between. CDR1 and CDR2 from the germline V gene are LNHDA and SQIVND (reference sequence). The CDR3 sequence is CATSREEVGEKLFF. CDR3 DNA sequence: TGTGCCACCAGCCGCGAAGAGGTGGGTGAAAAACTGTTTTTT.

The CDR3 nucleotides read TGTGCCAGCTCACCGAACAGGGCGAACACTGAAGCTTTCTTT. Translated: CASSPNRANTEAFF. The J gene is TRBJ1-1, the V gene TRBV18; D may be TRBD1 (6 bases). In germline, CDR1 is KGHSH, CDR2 LQKENI. The V and J ends lost 3 bases and 1 base respectively, with 9 bases between them. The CDR3 extends over 14 amino acids. Drawing the rest from reference TRBV18 and TRBJ1-1, the complete variable domain is NAGVMQNPRHLVRRRGQEARLRCSPMKGHSHVYWYRQLPEEGLKFMVYLQKENIIDESGMPKERFSAEFPKEGPSILRIQQVVRGDSAAYFCASSPNRANTEAFFGQGTRLTVV.

This clone was detected a few times. This chain links TRBV2 with TRBJ1-2; D gene uncertain. V was clipped by 10 bases and J by 5 bases, with 11 bases between them. Germline-derived CDR1 and CDR2 are SNHLY and FYNNEI. The CDR3 totals 11 residues. In DNA, the CDR3 is TGTGCCATCACGGAGGCATATGGCTACACCTTC. It codes for CAITEAYGYTF. The full variable domain, in which reference TRBV2 and TRBJ1-2 provide the parts outside the CDR3, is EPEVTQTPSHQVTQMGQEVILRCVPISNHLYFYWYRQILGQKVEFLVSFYNNEISEKSEIFDDQFSVERPDGSNFTLKIRSTKLEDSAMYFCAITEAYGYTFGSGTRLTVV.

J is TRBJ1-1 and V is TRBV5-1; a possible D gene is TRBD1 (6 bases). V shed 4 bases and J shed 3 bases, with 16 bases lying between them. This CDR3 comprises 15 residues. Germline V gives CDR1 SGHRS, CDR2 YFSETQ. The CDR3 loop is CASSPRQELYTEAFF. The CDR3 nucleotides are TGCGCCAGCAGCCCAAGACAGGAATTGTACACTGAAGCTTTCTTT.

The rearrangement joins TRBV2 to TRBJ1-4; 8 bases are shared with TRBD1. The V gene's germline CDR1 is SNHLY and CDR2 FYNNEI. The CDR3 runs to 16 residues. Unmatched junction bases numbered 10, after V lost 3 bases and J lost 7 bases. Here the CDR3 reads CASSDFFRGRGEKLFF. DNA for the CDR3: TGTGCCAGCAGTGACTTCTTCAGGGGGCGCGGTGAAAAACTGTTTTTT.

V usage is TRBV19 and J usage is TRBJ1-1, with 8 bases fitting TRBD1. From germline, CDR1 is LNHDA and CDR2 SQIVND (reference sequence). The length of the CDR3 is 18 residues. After removal of 3 bases from V and 1 base from J, the junction contained 13 bases not matched to a gene. CDR3 amino acids: CASSIESGTGRKNTEAFF. DNA of the CDR3: TGTGCCAGTAGTATTGAGTCCGGGACAGGCCGGAAGAACACTGAAGCTTTCTTT. The complete variable domain, with remaining parts taken from reference TRBV19 and TRBJ1-1, reads DGGITQSPKYLFRKEGQNVTLSCEQNLNHDAMYWYRQDPGQGLRLIYYSQIVNDFQKGDIAEGYSVSREKKESFPLTVTSAQKNPTAFYLCASSIESGTGRKNTEAFFGQGTRLTVV.

The CDR3 nucleotides are TGTGCCAGTAGTTCTACAGGGTCAACTAATGAAAAACTGTTTTTT. Translated: CASSSTGSTNEKLFF. The rearrangement links TRBV19 to TRBJ1-4; D may be TRBD1 (6 bases). In germline, CDR1 is LNHDA, CDR2 SQIVND (reference sequence). The CDR3 spans 15 residues. The germline V and J ends were trimmed by 5 bases and 0 bases, with 10 bases remaining between them.

V gene TRBV5-1 combines with J gene TRBJ1-6; 7 bases line up with TRBD1. The germline CDR1 and CDR2 sequences are SGHRS and YFSETQ. This CDR3 has 17 amino acids. V lost 3 bases and J lost 7; bases outside the gene matches: 13. CDR3 sequence reads: CASSYITGAAGNSPLHF. CDR3 sequence (DNA): TGCGCCAGCAGCTACATTACAGGGGCCGCTGGGAATTCACCCCTCCACTTT.

The CDR3 nucleotides are TGTGCCAGCGTGAGAGGGGGCGATCAGCCCCAGCATTTT. It specifies CASVRGGDQPQHF. The V and J genes are TRBV6-5 and TRBJ1-5; TRBD1 matches 7 bases. Looked up from germline, CDR1 is MNHEY and CDR2 is SVGAGI. The CDR3 contains 13 residues. Trimming took 8 bases from V and 5 from J; bases not matched to a gene: 6.

In this sample, this clone turned up once. The genes are TRBV28 and TRBJ2-3; D uncertain. Trimming shortened V by 6 bases and J by 0 bases, and 10 bases separated the two germline ends. Germline V CDR1 and CDR2: MDHEN, SYDVKM. The CDR3 is 14 residues long. CDR3 coding DNA: TGTGCCAGCAGCCAGGCCCCTAGCACAGATACGCAGTATTTT. It yields the protein CASSQAPSTDTQYF.

This sequence joins TRBV18 and TRBJ1-2, with 7 bases aligning to TRBD1. The CDR3 covers 17 residues. Trimming took 2 bases from V and 0 from J; bases not matched to a gene: 9. Germline V gene data show CDR1 as KGHSH and CDR2 as LQKENI. CDR3 loop: CASSPINSGTANYGYTF. Written as DNA, the CDR3 is TGTGCCAGCTCACCAATCAATTCCGGGACAGCTAACTATGGCTACACCTTC.

V gene TRBV27 combines with J gene TRBJ1-2; D unresolved. Germline assignment: CDR1 MNHEY and CDR2 SMNVEV (reference sequence). The V end was cut by 4 bases, the J end by 3 bases, with 12 bases between. The CDR3 sequence is 14 residues long. CDR3 sequence reads: CASSSNRVYYGYTF. Here the CDR3 DNA reads TGTGCCAGCAGTTCAAACCGGGTTTACTATGGCTACACCTTC.

This chain joins TRBV7-9 and TRBJ2-7, with 10 bases identical to TRBD2. Germline lookup yields CDR1 SEHNR and CDR2 FQNEAQ (reference sequence). V lost 7 bases, J lost 0 bases, and 9 bases stayed unmatched. CDR3 size: 16 residues. Here the CDR3 reads CASIPGLAQSSYEQYF. The CDR3 DNA sequence: TGTGCCAGCATCCCGGGACTAGCGCAGAGCTCCTACGAGCAGTACTTC.